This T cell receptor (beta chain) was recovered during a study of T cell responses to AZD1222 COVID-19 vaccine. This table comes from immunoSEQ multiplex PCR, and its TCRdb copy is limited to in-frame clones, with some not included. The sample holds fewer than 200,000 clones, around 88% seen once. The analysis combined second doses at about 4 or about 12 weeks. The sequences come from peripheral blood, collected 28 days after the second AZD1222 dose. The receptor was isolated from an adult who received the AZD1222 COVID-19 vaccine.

The chain's CDR3 is CASSIGQSNEQFF. CDR3 nucleotides: TGTGCCAGTAGTATAGGACAGTCCAATGAGCAGTTCTTC. The rearrangement joins TRBV19 to TRBJ2-1, with D perhaps TRBD1 (5 bases). Trimming took off 1 base at V and 6 bases at J, with 7 bases between the two ends. The CDR3 sequence is 13 residues long. From germline, CDR1 is LNHDA and CDR2 SQIVND (reference sequence). Filled out from reference TRBV19 and TRBJ2-1, the complete variable domain reads DGGITQSPKYLFRKEGQNVTLSCEQNLNHDAMYWYRQDPGQGLRLIYYSQIVNDFQKGDIAEGYSVSREKKESFPLTVTSAQKNPTAFYLCASSIGQSNEQFFGPGTRLTVL.